The clone carrying this T cell receptor beta chain was detected ten times or more. Antigen specificity is unknown. The CDR3 is 12 residues long. Germline CDR1 reads MNHNY; CDR2 reads SVGAGI (reference sequence). V dropped 8 bases and J dropped 6; count of bases not matched to a gene: 2. TCRdb reanalysed the 5' RACE reads using MiXCR and keeps one entry per CDR3 protein. The sample contains nearly 200,000 distinct CDR3 sequences, less than 20% of which appear only once. This sample was included in a study of identical twins. Study-level results: Models underestimated out-of-frame TCR alpha sharing in monozygotic twins.

This sample also belongs to another study, concerning T cells expressing NK-cell markers. That source reports: Four of the donors also had these clonotypes leading their CD3+CD56-NKG2C+ fraction.

The sequenced sample consisted of CD8+ T cells sorted from blood. This chain connects TRBV6-6 to TRBJ2-1, with 9 bases fitting TRBD1. This clonotype was obtained from a woman between 18 and 29 years old in good health. CDR3 nucleotides: TGTGCCAGCGCGACAGGGGGCAATGAGCAGTTCTTC. Translating it yields CASATGGNEQFF.